The rows below give T cell receptor beta chains drawn from one sample of a study of shared clonotypes between healthy human individuals. Clones were read by immunoSEQ multiplex PCR, and TCRdb kept only the in-frame ones, dropping some. The sample consists of about 470,000 clones, around 79% of them appearing once. The sample consisted of PBMCs. These TCRs come from a woman aged 40 to 55 in good health. Some clones in this sample may be carry-over from other donors' samples. Both conserved end residues are part of each CDR3. Each record gives: J gene, clone size, D gene, V gene, CDR3 protein, CDR3 DNA. The D gene is left open where the match is weak. Size is stated for part of the rows, as once, few or many counts, or as a class when the clone is expanded.

TRBJ2-3	.	.	TRBV2	CASRPTWTDTQYF	TGTGCCAGCAGACCAACTTGGACAGATACGCAGTATTTT
TRBJ2-3	.	.	TRBV14	CASSQELRASTDTQYF	TGTGCCAGCAGCCAAGAGTTACGGGCCAGCACAGATACGCAGTATTTT
TRBJ1-5	few	TRBD1	TRBV4-2	CASSQETGRNQPQHF	TGTGCCAGCAGCCAAGAGACAGGGCGCAATCAGCCCCAGCATTTT
TRBJ2-7	once	.	TRBV7-2	CASSPVLYEQYF	TGTGCCAGCAGCCCGGTGCTGTATGAGCAGTACTTC
TRBJ2-1	.	TRBD2	TRBV18	CASSVMASGSGNEQFF	TGTGCCAGCTCAGTAATGGCTAGCGGGAGCGGCAATGAGCAGTTCTTC
TRBJ2-7	.	TRBD1	TRBV28	CASSLGGPNSYEQYF	TGTGCCAGCAGTCTAGGGGGCCCAAATTCCTACGAGCAGTACTTC
TRBJ2-5	.	TRBD2	TRBV9	CASSPPSGLAGQETQYF	TGTGCCAGCAGCCCACCGTCGGGACTAGCGGGCCAAGAGACCCAGTACTTC
TRBJ1-4	few	TRBD1	TRBV5-1	CASSLAGQGSEKLFF	TGCGCCAGCAGCTTGGCGGGACAGGGAAGTGAAAAACTGTTTTTT
TRBJ2-7	.	.	TRBV19	CASSTLAGEQYF	TGTGCCAGTAGTACCCTAGCCGGCGAGCAGTACTTC
TRBJ1-2	few	.	TRBV19	CASSGSFGRTYGYTF	TGTGCCAGTAGTGGGTCTTTTGGACGGACGTATGGCTACACCTTC
TRBJ2-5	once	.	TRBV28	CASSWGPGGETQYF	TGTGCCAGCAGTTGGGGTCCAGGCGGAGAGACCCAGTACTTC
TRBJ1-5	few	.	TRBV28	CAHRSSNQPQHF	TGTGCCCACCGGAGTAGCAATCAGCCCCAGCATTTT
TRBJ2-2	.	TRBD2	TRBV5-1	CASSSGLAGGAGELFF	TGCGCCAGCAGCTCCGGACTAGCGGGAGGCGCCGGGGAGCTGTTTTTT
TRBJ2-5	few	TRBD1	TRBV18	CASSPTQGNQETQYF	TGTGCCAGCTCTCCCACACAGGGGAACCAAGAGACCCAGTACTTC
TRBJ2-3	few	TRBD2	TRBV30	CAWRRKGLAGDTQYF	TGTGCCTGGAGACGTAAAGGACTAGCGGGAGATACGCAGTATTTT